The 29 T cell receptor beta chains given below trace back to one sample, sequenced in a study of CD8 T cells in Susac syndrome. A quantity of about 0.45 to 1 ug RNA underwent reverse transcription using random hexamers. TCRdb analysed the immunoSEQ multiplex PCR reads with MiXCR anew, one entry per CDR3 protein. The table includes 95,000 to 150,000 distinct CDR3 sequences, approximately 96% detected once. The sequenced sample consisted of CD8+ T cells from PBMCs. These receptor sequences come from a human donor with Susac syndrome.

This clonotype turned up a few times. The chain is built from TRBV4-3 and TRBJ1-4, with D possibly being TRBD1 (6 bases). Germline assignment: CDR1 LGHNA and CDR2 YSLEER. The CDR3 has 16 residues. V shed 4 bases and J shed 0 bases, with 12 bases lying between them. DNA of the CDR3: TGCGCCAGCAGCCCCCGACAGGTTGCAACTAATGAAAAACTGTTTTTT. As protein: CASSPRQVATNEKLFF.

J is TRBJ2-1 and V is TRBV20-1; 12 bases are shared with TRBD2. Germline V gives CDR1 DFQATT, CDR2 SNEGSKA (reference sequence). The CDR3 spans 15 residues. Trimming took 7 bases from V and 3 from J; bases not matched to a gene: 7. This chain's CDR3 is CSGRASGRDYNEQFF. The CDR3 DNA sequence: TGCAGTGGAAGGGCTAGCGGGAGGGACTACAATGAGCAGTTCTTC.

This rearrangement joins TRBV13 to TRBJ1-1; 11 positions match TRBD1. V trimming: 5 bases; J trimming: 9 bases; junction bases outside the gene matches: 11. The CDR3 is made up of 15 amino acids. The germline CDR1 and CDR2 sequences are PRHDT and FYEKMQ (reference sequence). The CDR3 sequence is CASSVLGQGVGQAFF. The DNA of the CDR3 is TGTGCCAGCAGCGTGCTGGGACAGGGGGTAGGACAAGCTTTCTTT.

The chain joins TRBV4-1 to TRBJ2-7; D call uncertain. Trimming pared 3 bases from V and 2 bases from J, leaving 11 bases between. This CDR3 comprises 14 residues. The V gene's germline CDR1 is MGHRA and CDR2 YSYEKL. The CDR3 region has the DNA TGCGCCAGCAGCCAGGCAGATTCAGCCTACGAGCAGTACTTC. Translation gives CASSQADSAYEQYF.

The chain employs TRBV9 and TRBJ2-2; the D is unclear. V lost 0 bases and J 10 bases, leaving 16 bases between the germline ends. Germline CDR1 is SGDLS and CDR2 is YYNGEE. The CDR3 has 15 amino acids. The CDR3 coding sequence is TGTGCCAGCAGCGTAGACGTTCGGGTTTCGGAGGAGCTGTTTTTT. This sequence encodes CASSVDVRVSEELFF.

This rearrangement joins TRBV11-3 to TRBJ2-1; 12 bases are a match to TRBD2. There are 17 residues in the CDR3. Unmatched junction bases numbered 8, after V lost 3 bases and J lost 5 bases. CDR1 SGHNT and CDR2 YENEEA come from the germline V gene. Written as DNA, the CDR3 is TGTGCCAGCAGCTTCTCGGCTAGCGGGAGGGCCGACAATGAGCAGTTCTTC. This encodes CASSFSASGRADNEQFF.

This clonotype was picked up one time. V and J are TRBV30 and TRBJ2-2; D ambiguous. The V gene's germline CDR1 is GTSNPN and CDR2 SVGIG (reference sequence). The length of the CDR3 is 11 residues. V was cut by 3 bases and J by 4 bases, with 3 bases left in between. The CDR3 DNA reads TGTGCCTGGAGGGTCACCGGGGAGCTGTTTTTT. Residues: CAWRVTGELFF. The full variable domain, with the rest looked up from reference TRBV30 and TRBJ2-2, is SQTIHQWPATLVQPVGSPLSLECTVEGTSNPNLYWYRQAAGRGLQLLFYSVGIGQISSEVPQNLSASRPQDRQFILSSKKLLLSDSGFYLCAWRVTGELFFGEGSRLTVL.

This chain joins TRBV27 and TRBJ2-7; D unresolved. This CDR3 has 11 amino acids. Between the trimmed V and J ends, which lost 8 bases and 5 bases, there was a span of 10 bases. Germline CDR1 MNHEY, CDR2 SMNVEV (reference sequence). Here the CDR3 reads CASFSSNEQYF. CDR3 bases: TGTGCCAGCTTCTCCTCTAACGAGCAGTACTTC.

V is TRBV30 and J is TRBJ2-1, with 12 bases matching TRBD2. The CDR3 totals 12 residues. Germline CDR1 reads GTSNPN; CDR2 reads SVGIG (reference sequence). Germline trimming cut 5 bases from V and 10 bases from J; bases unmatched to any gene: 3. CDR3 protein: CAWGTSGWEQFF. As DNA, the CDR3 is TGTGCCTGGGGGACTAGCGGGTGGGAGCAGTTCTTC.

This chain uses TRBV5-6 with TRBJ1-5; 9 nucleotides match TRBD1. The CDR3 is 15 amino acids. The germline V gene encodes CDR1 SGHDT and CDR2 YYEEEE. Trimming took 4 bases from V and 5 from J; bases not matched to a gene: 7. Here the CDR3 reads CASSAGTGLHQPQHF. The CDR3 nucleotides read TGTGCCAGCAGCGCCGGGACAGGGTTACATCAGCCCCAGCATTTT.

J is TRBJ2-7 and V is TRBV30; unclear D gene. Trimming cost V 0 bases and J 4 bases, with 13 bases left between them. The CDR3 consists of 14 residues. Germline lookup yields CDR1 GTSNPN and CDR2 SVGIG (reference sequence). The CDR3, as DNA: TGTGCCTGGAGTGTATCGGCTATGCATTACGAGCAGTACTTC. Amino acids: CAWSVSAMHYEQYF.

This clonotype appeared once. V is TRBV29-1 and J is TRBJ2-7, with D possibly being TRBD1 (6 bases). Germline CDR1 SQVTM, CDR2 ANQGSEA. This CDR3 region has 12 residues. V was clipped by 4 bases and J by 2 bases, with 9 bases between them. DNA of the CDR3: TGCAGCGTTGCAGGGGCCACCTACGAGCAGTACTTC. Protein product: CSVAGATYEQYF.

V gene TRBV12-3 or TRBV12-4 combines with J gene TRBJ1-1; tentative D call: TRBD1 (5 bases). CDR3 length equals 17 residues. V lost 1 base and J lost 1, with 16 bases in between. The CDR3 nucleotides are TGTGCCAGCAGTTTAGGACCCAACGAGGGGAGGAACACTGAAGCTTTCTTT. Its protein is CASSLGPNEGRNTEAFF.

This rearrangement joins TRBV13 to TRBJ2-4; D is possibly TRBD1 (6 bases). Germline lookup yields CDR1 PRHDT and CDR2 FYEKMQ (reference sequence). The CDR3 totals 15 residues. Trimming took 5 bases from V and 0 from J, leaving 11 bases between them. The CDR3: CASSGQGSAKNIQYF. CDR3 bases: TGTGCCAGCAGCGGGCAGGGGTCAGCCAAAAACATTCAGTACTTC.

CDR3: CASSLDWVEETQYF. CDR3 nucleotide sequence: TGTGCCAGCAGCTTAGATTGGGTAGAAGAGACCCAGTACTTC. This chain links TRBV7-6 with TRBJ2-5; D uncertain. Deletions cut 1 base from V and 3 bases from J, with 9 bases between. The CDR3 sequence is 14 residues long. The germline CDR1 and CDR2 sequences are SGHVS and FNYEAQ. The complete variable domain, with remaining parts taken from reference TRBV7-6 and TRBJ2-5, reads GAGVSQSPRYKVTKRGQDVALRCDPISGHVSLYWYRQALGQGPEFLTYFNYEAQQDKSGLPNDRFSAERPEGSISTLTIQRTEQRDSAMYRCASSLDWVEETQYFGPGTRLLVL.

V and J are TRBV4-2 and TRBJ2-1; possible D gene TRBD2, 5 bases. Trimming pared 1 base from V and 10 bases from J, leaving 20 bases between. There are 16 residues in the CDR3. Germline CDR1 and CDR2: LGHNA and YNFKEQ. The CDR3 sequence: CASSQARPETGGEQFF. The CDR3 DNA reads as TGTGCCAGCAGCCAAGCGCGGCCGGAGACGGGCGGGGAGCAGTTCTTC.

The chain has TRBV5-1 and TRBJ2-5; 9 nucleotides align to TRBD1. The CDR3 contains 15 residues. Unmatched junction bases numbered 6, after V lost 4 bases and J lost 2 bases. Germline V CDR1 and CDR2: SGHRS, YFSETQ. The CDR3 sequence: CASSGQGTVQETQYF. Here the CDR3 DNA reads TGCGCCAGCAGCGGACAGGGGACAGTTCAAGAGACCCAGTACTTC.

The V and J genes are TRBV7-3 and TRBJ2-5; 8 bases are shared with TRBD2. J was trimmed by 4 bases and V by 5 bases; bases with no gene match: 6. Germline V gene lookup returns CDR1 SGHTA and CDR2 FQGTGA. This CDR3 spans 14 amino acids. CDR3 in amino acids: CASSLGGAGETQYF. Here the CDR3 DNA reads TGTGCCAGCAGCCTCGGGGGGGCCGGAGAGACCCAGTACTTC.

The chain is built from TRBV15 and TRBJ2-3; no firm D call. Between the trimmed V and J ends, which lost 0 bases and 1 base, there was a span of 11 bases. CDR1 LNHNV and CDR2 YYDKDF come from the germline V gene (reference sequence). This CDR3 region has 16 residues. CDR3 sequence reads: CATSREPGGGTDTQYF. The CDR3 DNA reads TGTGCCACCAGCAGAGAACCAGGTGGGGGCACAGATACGCAGTATTTT.

The chain recombines TRBV25-1 with TRBJ1-5; tentative D call: TRBD1 (5 bases). The CDR3 extends over 15 amino acids. Germline V gene lookup returns CDR1 MGHDK and CDR2 SYGVNS. Trimming shortened V by 5 bases and J by 0 bases, and 11 bases separated the two germline ends. The CDR3 coding sequence is TGTGCCAGCAGTACGGGGGACCATAGCAATCAGCCCCAGCATTTT. The encoded protein is CASSTGDHSNQPQHF. Based on the CDR3 plus reference TRBV25-1 and TRBJ1-5, the full variable domain is EADIYQTPRYLVIGTGKKITLECSQTMGHDKMYWYQQDPGMELHLIHYSYGVNSTEKGDLSSESTVSRIRTEHFPLTLESARPSHTSQYLCASSTGDHSNQPQHFGDGTRLSIL.

This chain links TRBV20-1 with TRBJ1-4, with D tentatively TRBD1 (5 bases). The CDR3 contains 14 residues. Germline CDR1 DFQATT, CDR2 SNEGSKA (reference sequence). V was cut by 2 bases and J by 8 bases, with 15 bases left in between. CDR3 nucleotides: TGCAGTGCTAGATCTGCCTCCGAGGGGGAAAAACTGTTTTTT. Its protein product is CSARSASEGEKLFF.

The DNA for the CDR3 is TGCAGCGTTGACGGTAGGGTCCCCTACAATGAGCAGTTCTTC. Translating it yields CSVDGRVPYNEQFF. This sequence joins TRBV29-1 and TRBJ2-1, with D unresolved. The CDR3 extends over 14 amino acids. Germline V gene sequence: CDR1 SQVTM, CDR2 ANQGSEA. V was clipped by 3 bases and J by 2 bases, with 11 bases between them.

The chain uses TRBV9 and TRBJ2-2; maybe TRBD2 (6 bases). The germline gives CDR1 SGDLS, CDR2 YYNGEE. The CDR3 runs 15 residues. V lost 0 bases to trimming and J lost 4 bases, with 10 bases between them. CDR3 nucleotide sequence: TGTGCCAGCAGCGTAGACGGGAGTGGCACCGGGGAGCTGTTTTTT. Its translation: CASSVDGSGTGELFF.

The genes are TRBV5-1 and TRBJ1-4; possible D gene TRBD1, 6 bases. Germline assignment: CDR1 SGHRS and CDR2 YFSETQ. CDR3 length: 15 residues. Trimming left V 4 bases short and J 8 bases short, with 18 bases between. The CDR3 reads CASSQTDSRREKLFF. The CDR3 nucleotides read TGCGCCAGCAGCCAAACGGACAGCCGGCGCGAAAAACTGTTTTTT.

The chain has TRBV2 and TRBJ2-7, with TRBD2 matching 8 bases. Trimming at V came to 8 bases and at J to 7 bases, leaving 13 bases not matched to a gene. The germline V gene encodes CDR1 SNHLY and CDR2 FYNNEI. The CDR3 extends over 14 amino acids. CDR3 sequence reads: CASLQAGVGQEQYF. In nucleotides, the CDR3 is TGTGCCAGCCTCCAAGCGGGAGTTGGTCAAGAGCAGTACTTC.

J is TRBJ2-7 and V is TRBV9; 8 bases are shared with TRBD2. The CDR3 runs 14 residues. V was clipped by 0 bases and J by 7 bases; unmatched bases: 6. Germline V CDR1 and CDR2: SGDLS, YYNGEE. The CDR3 region has the DNA TGTGCCAGCAGCGTAGAACTAGCGGCTGGGGAGCAGTACTTC. Amino acids: CASSVELAAGEQYF.

The genes are TRBV9 and TRBJ1-5; a weak D match, TRBD1 (5 bases). Trimming took 2 bases from V and 3 from J, leaving 9 bases between them. The CDR3 contains 14 residues. The germline V gene encodes CDR1 SGDLS and CDR2 YYNGEE. The CDR3 region has the DNA TGTGCCAGCAGCGTGGGGGGGGACAATCAGCCCCAGCATTTT. Its protein is CASSVGGDNQPQHF.

This chain uses TRBV18 with TRBJ2-1; weak D call: TRBD1 (6 bases). Germline lookup yields CDR1 KGHSH and CDR2 LQKENI. The V end was cut by 3 bases, the J end by 3 bases, with 9 bases between. CDR3 size: 14 residues. The CDR3 DNA reads TGTGCCAGCTCACCCCGGGACAACTACAATGAGCAGTTCTTC. Its protein product is CASSPRDNYNEQFF.

The genes are TRBV3-1 and TRBJ2-5; D tentatively fits TRBD1 or TRBD2 (7 bases each). Deletions cut 1 base from V and 5 bases from J, with 14 bases between. CDR3 length: 15 amino acids. CDR1 and CDR2 (germline): LGHDT, YNNKEL (reference sequence). In nucleotides, the CDR3 is TGTGCCAGCAGCCAAGGACAGGGAGGGTTGGAGACCCAGTACTTC. Amino acid sequence: CASSQGQGGLETQYF.